This is a list of T cell receptor beta chains from one sample in a study of PD-1 blockade in classical Hodgkin lymphoma. Sequencing was performed with immunoSEQ multiplex PCR; in TCRdb, only in-frame clones are kept and a portion is missing. The data hold 28,000 or so clones, with over 60% observed a single time. The sample was peripheral blood mononuclear cells (PBMCs), taken before the second cycle of nivolumab. Every receptor here comes from a human donor with classical Hodgkin lymphoma. CDR3s include the opening cysteine and the closing phenylalanine or tryptophan. A D gene is named only where the DNA matches it firmly. A row's size may be missing; if present it is once, few, many or a size class.

size,J,D,V,CDR3,DNA
.,TRBJ1-2,TRBD1,TRBV5-1,CASRLKVNRGLGYTF,TGCGCCAGCAGGTTGAAAGTCAACAGGGGTCTGGGCTACACCTTC
.,TRBJ2-1,.,TRBV15,CATGWFSGEQFF,TGTGCCACGGGATGGTTTTCGGGTGAGCAGTTCTTC
.,TRBJ1-1,.,TRBV6-1,CASSEMVARNTEAFF,TGTGCCAGCAGTGAAATGGTGGCGAGGAACACTGAAGCTTTCTTT
.,TRBJ1-2,.,TRBV9,CASSAWGFNYGYTF,TGTGCCAGCAGCGCATGGGGGTTTAACTATGGCTACACCTTC
.,TRBJ2-1,.,TRBV20-1,CSARDRGEQFF,TGCAGTGCTAGAGATCGGGGTGAGCAGTTCTTC
.,TRBJ2-1,.,TRBV28,CASNRDTSGIYNEQFF,TGTGCCAGCAACCGGGACACCTCGGGAATCTACAATGAGCAGTTCTTC
.,TRBJ1-2,.,TRBV19,CASSIVHSRKIEEYGYTF,TGTGCCAGTAGTATCGTTCACAGTCGTAAGATCGAAGAGTATGGCTACACCTTC
.,TRBJ2-1,.,TRBV9,CASSVTGRFVNEQFF,TGTGCCAGCAGCGTGACGGGGCGCTTCGTCAATGAGCAGTTCTTC
.,TRBJ2-7,TRBD1,TRBV5-1,CASSLTGESSYEQYF,TGCGCCAGCAGCTTGACAGGGGAAAGCTCCTACGAGCAGTACTTC
.,TRBJ1-4,TRBD1,TRBV7-9,CASSLEQGITNEKLFF,TGTGCCAGCAGCTTGGAACAGGGGATCACTAATGAAAAACTGTTTTTT
.,TRBJ2-2,.,TRBV7-2,CASSLAGWATGELFF,TGTGCCAGCAGCTTAGCGGGATGGGCCACCGGGGAGCTGTTTTTT
.,TRBJ2-2,TRBD1,TRBV7-2,CASSLSGTGGAGELFF,TGTGCCAGCAGCTTAAGCGGAACAGGGGGCGCGGGGGAGCTGTTTTTT
.,TRBJ2-3,.,TRBV28,CAFGSWKAPDTQYF,TGTGCCTTCGGTTCGTGGAAGGCCCCAGATACGCAGTATTTT
.,TRBJ2-7,TRBD2,TRBV7-9,CASSTQRGGYHEQYF,TGTGCCAGCAGCACCCAGCGGGGGGGCTACCACGAGCAGTACTTC
few,TRBJ1-1,.,TRBV28,CASNLFRGGRGTEAFF,TGTGCCAGCAACCTATTTCGGGGAGGTCGAGGCACTGAAGCTTTCTTT
.,TRBJ2-3,TRBD2,TRBV11-2,CASSLDFRASGGQLSDTQYF,TGTGCCAGCAGCTTAGATTTTAGGGCTAGCGGGGGCCAACTATCAGATACGCAGTATTTT
.,TRBJ2-2,TRBD2,TRBV7-6,CASSLETSGLAGELFF,TGTGCCAGCAGCTTAGAGACTAGCGGGTTAGCCGGGGAGCTGTTTTTT
.,TRBJ1-5,.,TRBV4-3,CASSQGRNQPQHF,TGCGCCAGCAGCCAAGGGCGCAATCAGCCCCAGCATTTT
.,TRBJ1-3,.,TRBV6-6,CASSYTSGNTIYF,TGTGCCAGCAGTTACACCTCTGGAAACACCATATATTTT
.,TRBJ1-3,.,TRBV6-6,CASSYSPGLGGNTIYF,TGTGCCAGCAGTTACTCGCCGGGGTTGGGTGGAAACACCATATATTTT
.,TRBJ1-6,.,TRBV11-2,CASSFSWRFDNSPLHF,TGTGCCAGCAGCTTTAGCTGGCGGTTTGATAATTCACCCCTCCACTTT
few,TRBJ1-5,TRBD1,TRBV25-1,CASRGQGLSNQPQHF,TGTGCCAGCAGAGGACAGGGACTGAGCAATCAGCCCCAGCATTTT
.,TRBJ1-4,.,TRBV7-3,CASSSGEGYRDAADEKLFF,TGTGCCAGCAGCTCGGGGGAGGGTTACAGGGATGCGGCGGATGAAAAACTGTTTTTT